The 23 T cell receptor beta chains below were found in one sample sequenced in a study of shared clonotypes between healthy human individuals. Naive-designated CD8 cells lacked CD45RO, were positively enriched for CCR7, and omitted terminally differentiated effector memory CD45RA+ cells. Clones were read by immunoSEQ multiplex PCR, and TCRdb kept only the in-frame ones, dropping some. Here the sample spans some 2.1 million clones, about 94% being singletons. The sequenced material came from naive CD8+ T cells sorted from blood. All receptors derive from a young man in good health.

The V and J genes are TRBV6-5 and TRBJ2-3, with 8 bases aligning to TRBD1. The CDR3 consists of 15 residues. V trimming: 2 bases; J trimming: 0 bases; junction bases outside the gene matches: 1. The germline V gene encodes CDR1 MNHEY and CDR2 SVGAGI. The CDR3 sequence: CASSYRDRSTDTQYF. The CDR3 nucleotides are TGTGCCAGCAGTTACCGGGACAGGAGCACAGATACGCAGTATTTT.

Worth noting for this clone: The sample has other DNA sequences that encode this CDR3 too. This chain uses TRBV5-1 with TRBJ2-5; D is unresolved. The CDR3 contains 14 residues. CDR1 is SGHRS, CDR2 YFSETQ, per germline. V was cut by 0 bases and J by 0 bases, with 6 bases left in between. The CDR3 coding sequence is TGCGCCAGCAGCTTGGGATCAAACCAAGAGACCCAGTACTTC. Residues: CASSLGSNQETQYF.

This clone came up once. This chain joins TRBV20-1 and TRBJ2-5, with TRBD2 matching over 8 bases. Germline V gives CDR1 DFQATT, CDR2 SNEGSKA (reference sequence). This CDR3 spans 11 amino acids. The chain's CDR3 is CRERGWETQYF. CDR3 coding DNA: TGCAGGGAGCGGGGGTGGGAGACCCAGTACTTC.

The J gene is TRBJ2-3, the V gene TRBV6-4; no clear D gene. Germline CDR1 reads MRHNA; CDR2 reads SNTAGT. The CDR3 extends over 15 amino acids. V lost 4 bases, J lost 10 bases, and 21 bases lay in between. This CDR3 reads CASSVEADHGVSQYF. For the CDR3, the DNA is TGTGCCAGCAGTGTGGAAGCCGACCACGGTGTATCGCAGTATTTT.

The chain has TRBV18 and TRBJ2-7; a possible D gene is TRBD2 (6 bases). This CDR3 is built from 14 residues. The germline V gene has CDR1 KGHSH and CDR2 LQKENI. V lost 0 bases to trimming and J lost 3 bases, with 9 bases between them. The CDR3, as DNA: TGTGCCAGCTCACCACCGGAGGGTTACTACGAGCAGTACTTC. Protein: CASSPPEGYYEQYF.

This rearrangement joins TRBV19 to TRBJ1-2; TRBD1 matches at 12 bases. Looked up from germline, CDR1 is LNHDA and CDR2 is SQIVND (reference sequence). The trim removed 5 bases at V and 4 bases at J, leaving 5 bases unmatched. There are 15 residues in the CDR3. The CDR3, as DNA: TGTGCCAGTAGTTTCGGGACAGGGGGCTTCTATGGCTACACCTTC. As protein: CASSFGTGGFYGYTF.

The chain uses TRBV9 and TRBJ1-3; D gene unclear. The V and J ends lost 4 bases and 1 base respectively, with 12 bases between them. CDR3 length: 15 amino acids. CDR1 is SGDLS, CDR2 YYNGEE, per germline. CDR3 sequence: CASSPGGLSGNTIYF. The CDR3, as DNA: TGTGCCAGCAGCCCCGGAGGTCTATCTGGAAACACCATATATTTT.

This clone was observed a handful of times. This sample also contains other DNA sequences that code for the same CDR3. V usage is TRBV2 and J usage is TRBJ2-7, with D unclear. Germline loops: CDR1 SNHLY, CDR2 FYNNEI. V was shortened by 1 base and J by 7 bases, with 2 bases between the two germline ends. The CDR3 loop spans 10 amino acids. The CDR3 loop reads CASSEGEQYF. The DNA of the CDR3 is TGTGCCAGCAGTGAAGGAGAGCAGTACTTC.

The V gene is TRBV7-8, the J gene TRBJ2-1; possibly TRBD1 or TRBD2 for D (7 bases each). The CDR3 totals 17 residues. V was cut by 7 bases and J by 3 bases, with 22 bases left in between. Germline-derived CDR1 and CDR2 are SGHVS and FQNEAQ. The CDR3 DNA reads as TGTGCCAGCACACAGCTTCAGGGGGGGATAAACTACAATGAGCAGTTCTTC. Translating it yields CASTQLQGGINYNEQFF.

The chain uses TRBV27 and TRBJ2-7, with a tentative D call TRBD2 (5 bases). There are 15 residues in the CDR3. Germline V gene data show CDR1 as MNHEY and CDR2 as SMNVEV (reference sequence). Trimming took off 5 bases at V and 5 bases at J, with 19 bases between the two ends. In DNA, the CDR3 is TGTGCCAGCAGTACCCTCGGGGAGATCGGCCACGAGCAGTACTTC. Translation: CASSTLGEIGHEQYF.

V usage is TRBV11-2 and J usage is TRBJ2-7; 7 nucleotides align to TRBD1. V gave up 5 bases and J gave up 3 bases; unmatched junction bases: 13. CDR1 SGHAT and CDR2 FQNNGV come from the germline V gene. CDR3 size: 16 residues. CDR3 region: CASSQYTGTDLYEQYF. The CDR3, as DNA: TGTGCCAGCAGCCAATACACCGGGACAGACCTCTACGAGCAGTACTTC.

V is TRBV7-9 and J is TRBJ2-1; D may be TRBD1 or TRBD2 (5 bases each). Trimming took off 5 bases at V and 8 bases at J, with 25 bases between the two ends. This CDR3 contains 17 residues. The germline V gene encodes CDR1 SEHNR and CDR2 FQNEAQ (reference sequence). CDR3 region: CASSPTYQLVRGDEQFF. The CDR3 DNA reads TGTGCCAGCAGCCCGACCTACCAACTAGTTAGGGGCGATGAGCAGTTCTTC.

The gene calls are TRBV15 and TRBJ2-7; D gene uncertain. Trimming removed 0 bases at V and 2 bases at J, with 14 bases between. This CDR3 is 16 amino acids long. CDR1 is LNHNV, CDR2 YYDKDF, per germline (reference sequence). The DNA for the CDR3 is TGTGCCACCAGCAGAGATGAAGGCCTTCTCACCTACGAGCAGTACTTC. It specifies CATSRDEGLLTYEQYF. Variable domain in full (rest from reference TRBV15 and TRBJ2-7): DAMVIQNPRYQVTQFGKPVTLSCSQTLNHNVMYWYQQKSSQAPKLLFHYYDKDFNNEADTPDNFQSRRPNTSFCFLDIRSPGLGDTAMYLCATSRDEGLLTYEQYFGPGTRLTVT.

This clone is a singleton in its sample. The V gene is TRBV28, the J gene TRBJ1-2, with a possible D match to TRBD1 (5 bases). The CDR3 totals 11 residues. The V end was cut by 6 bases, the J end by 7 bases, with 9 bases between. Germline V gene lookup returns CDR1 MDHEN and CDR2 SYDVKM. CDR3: CASRMGPGYTF. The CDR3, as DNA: TGTGCCAGCAGGATGGGGCCTGGCTACACCTTC.

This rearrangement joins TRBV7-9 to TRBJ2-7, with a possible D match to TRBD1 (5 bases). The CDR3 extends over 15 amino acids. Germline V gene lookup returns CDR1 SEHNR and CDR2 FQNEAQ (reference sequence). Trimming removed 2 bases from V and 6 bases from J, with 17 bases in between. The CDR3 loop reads CASSLRSQGRSEQYF. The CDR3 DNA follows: TGTGCCAGCAGCTTAAGGTCCCAGGGCCGCAGCGAGCAGTACTTC.

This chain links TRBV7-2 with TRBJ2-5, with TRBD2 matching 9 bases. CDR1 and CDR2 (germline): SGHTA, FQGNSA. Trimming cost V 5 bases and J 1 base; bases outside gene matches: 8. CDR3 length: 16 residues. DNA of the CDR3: TGTGCCAGCAGCACCTCGGCTAGCGGGGCCCAAGAGACCCAGTACTTC. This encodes CASSTSASGAQETQYF.

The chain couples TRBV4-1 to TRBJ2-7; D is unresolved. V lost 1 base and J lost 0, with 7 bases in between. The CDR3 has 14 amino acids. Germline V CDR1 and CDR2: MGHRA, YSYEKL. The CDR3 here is CASSQAQASYEQYF. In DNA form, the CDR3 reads TGCGCCAGCAGCCAAGCCCAGGCCTCCTACGAGCAGTACTTC.

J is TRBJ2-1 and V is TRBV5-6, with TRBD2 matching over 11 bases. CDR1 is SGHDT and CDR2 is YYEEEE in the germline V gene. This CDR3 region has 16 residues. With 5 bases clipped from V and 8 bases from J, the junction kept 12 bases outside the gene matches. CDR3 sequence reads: CASRVLASGGPDEQFF. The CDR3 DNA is TGTGCCAGCAGGGTTCTGGCTAGCGGGGGGCCCGATGAGCAGTTCTTC.

The CDR3: CATSRAGGTGETQYF. As DNA, the CDR3 is TGTGCCACCAGCAGAGCGGGGGGGACTGGTGAGACCCAGTACTTC. The chain joins TRBV15 to TRBJ2-5; 8 bases are a match to TRBD2. Germline V CDR1 and CDR2: LNHNV, YYDKDF (reference sequence). This CDR3 contains 15 residues. Trimming cost V 1 base and J 5 bases; bases outside gene matches: 6.

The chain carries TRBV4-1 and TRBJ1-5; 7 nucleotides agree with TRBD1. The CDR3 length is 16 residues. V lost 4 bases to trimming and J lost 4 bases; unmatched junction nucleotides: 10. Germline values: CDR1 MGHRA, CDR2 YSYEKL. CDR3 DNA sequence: TGCGCCAGCAGCCGGGAAGACAGGGTTGGAAATCAGCCCCAGCATTTT. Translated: CASSREDRVGNQPQHF.

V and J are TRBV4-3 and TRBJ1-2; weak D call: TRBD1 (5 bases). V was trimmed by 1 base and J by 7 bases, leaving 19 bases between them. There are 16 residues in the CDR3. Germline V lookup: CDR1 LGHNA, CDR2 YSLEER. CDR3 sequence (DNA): TGCGCCAGCAGCCAAGGTCCCGGTGGGGGGGGACGTGGCTACACCTTC. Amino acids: CASSQGPGGGGRGYTF.

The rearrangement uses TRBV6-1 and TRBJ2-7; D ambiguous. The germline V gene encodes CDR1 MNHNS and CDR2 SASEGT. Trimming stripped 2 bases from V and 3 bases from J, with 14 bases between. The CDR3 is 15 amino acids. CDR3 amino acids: CASSELVSGDYEQYF. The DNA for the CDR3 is TGTGCCAGCAGTGAATTGGTTAGTGGGGACTACGAGCAGTACTTC.

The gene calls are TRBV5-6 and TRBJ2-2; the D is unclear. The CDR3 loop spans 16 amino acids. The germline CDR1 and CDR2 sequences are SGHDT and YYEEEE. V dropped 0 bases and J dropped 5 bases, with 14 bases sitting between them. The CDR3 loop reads CASSLDRVDGTGELFF. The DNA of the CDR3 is TGTGCCAGCAGCTTGGATAGGGTAGATGGAACCGGGGAGCTGTTTTTT.